This TCR beta chain was found in a study of T cell responses to AZD1222 COVID-19 vaccine. Study at large: Combined were second doses at about 4 or about 12 weeks. Points from the study as a whole: Clonal diversity was possibly underestimated, and white British individuals and females predominated among donors. Vaccine-associated CD4 TCRs spanned spike, dominant at 160-218 and 743-854. Variant regions that are unmutated are reportedly the target of nearly half of spike-specific TCRs.

Details on this clone: The antigen remains unidentified.

TCRdb's copy holds only in-frame clones and misses some; the assay was immunoSEQ multiplex PCR. Among under 170,000 clones listed, roughly 92% were seen once. The sample consisted of peripheral blood, taken on day 0 of AZD1222 vaccination. This clonotype was obtained from an adult in good health.

The CDR3 loop is CASIRLANTGELFF. The CDR3 nucleotides are TGTGCCAGCATTCGGCTAGCCAACACCGGGGAGCTGTTTTTT. The chain uses TRBV2 and TRBJ2-2, with D perhaps matching TRBD2 (5 bases). The length of the CDR3 is 14 residues. Trimming removed 7 bases at V and 2 bases at J, with 11 bases between. The germline V gene has CDR1 SNHLY and CDR2 FYNNEI.